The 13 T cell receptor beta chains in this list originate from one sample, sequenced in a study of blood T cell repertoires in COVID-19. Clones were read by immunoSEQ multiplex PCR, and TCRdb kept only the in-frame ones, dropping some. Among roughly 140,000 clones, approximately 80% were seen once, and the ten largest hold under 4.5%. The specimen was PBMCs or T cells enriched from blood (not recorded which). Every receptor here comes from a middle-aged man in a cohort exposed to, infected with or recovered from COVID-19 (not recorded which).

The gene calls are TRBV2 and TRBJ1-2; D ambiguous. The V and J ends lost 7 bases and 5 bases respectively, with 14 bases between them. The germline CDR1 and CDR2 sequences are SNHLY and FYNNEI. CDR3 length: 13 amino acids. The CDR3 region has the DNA TGTGCCAGCAAGGAGGGCGGGTCGTATGGCTACACCTTC. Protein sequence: CASKEGGSYGYTF.

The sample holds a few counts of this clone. CDR3 sequence: CASSIRPGIPGLAGIYEQYF. The CDR3 nucleotides read TGTGCCAGTAGTATTCGGCCAGGGATCCCGGGACTAGCGGGAATCTACGAGCAGTACTTC. The genes are TRBV19 and TRBJ2-7, with 13 bases identical to TRBD2. V was clipped by 3 bases and J by 3 bases; unmatched bases: 17. The CDR3 runs to 20 residues. The V gene's germline CDR1 is LNHDA and CDR2 SQIVND (reference sequence).

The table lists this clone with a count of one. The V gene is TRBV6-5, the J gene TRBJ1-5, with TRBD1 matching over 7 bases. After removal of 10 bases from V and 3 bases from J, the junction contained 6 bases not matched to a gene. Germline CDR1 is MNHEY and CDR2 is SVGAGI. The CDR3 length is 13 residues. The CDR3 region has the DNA TGTGCCATCCAGGGACAGTTCAATCAGCCCCAGCATTTT. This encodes CAIQGQFNQPQHF.

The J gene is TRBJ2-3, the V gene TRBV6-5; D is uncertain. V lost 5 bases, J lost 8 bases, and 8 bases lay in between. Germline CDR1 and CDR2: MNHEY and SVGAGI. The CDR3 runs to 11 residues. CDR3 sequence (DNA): TGTGCCAGCAGTACGATCGGTACGCAGTATTTT. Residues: CASSTIGTQYF.

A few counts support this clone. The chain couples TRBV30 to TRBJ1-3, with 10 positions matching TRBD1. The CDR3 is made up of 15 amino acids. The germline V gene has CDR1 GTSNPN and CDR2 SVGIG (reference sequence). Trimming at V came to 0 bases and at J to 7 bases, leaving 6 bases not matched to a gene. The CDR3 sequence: CAWSVRDRGANTIYF. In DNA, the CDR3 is TGTGCCTGGAGTGTACGGGACAGGGGAGCGAACACCATATATTTT.

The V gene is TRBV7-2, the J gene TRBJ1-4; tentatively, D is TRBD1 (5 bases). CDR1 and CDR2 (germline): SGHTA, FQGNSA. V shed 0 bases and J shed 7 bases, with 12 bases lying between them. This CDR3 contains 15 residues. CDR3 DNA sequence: TGTGCCAGCAGCTTAGCGCTGGGGGGAGGTGAAAAACTGTTTTTT. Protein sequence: CASSLALGGGEKLFF.

CDR3: CASSLEPYEQYF. Written as DNA, the CDR3 is TGTGCCAGCAGCTTGGAGCCCTACGAGCAGTACTTC. The V gene is TRBV5-4, the J gene TRBJ2-7; the D is unclear. The germline V gene has CDR1 SGHNT and CDR2 YYREEE (reference sequence). This CDR3 comprises 12 residues. Trimming took 0 bases from V and 2 from J, leaving 3 bases between them.

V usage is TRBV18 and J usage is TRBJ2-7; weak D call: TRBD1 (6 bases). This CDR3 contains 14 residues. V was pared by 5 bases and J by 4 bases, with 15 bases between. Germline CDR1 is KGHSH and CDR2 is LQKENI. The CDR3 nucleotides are TGTGCCAGCTCAACAACAGGGCTACTGTACGAGCAGTACTTC. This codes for CASSTTGLLYEQYF.

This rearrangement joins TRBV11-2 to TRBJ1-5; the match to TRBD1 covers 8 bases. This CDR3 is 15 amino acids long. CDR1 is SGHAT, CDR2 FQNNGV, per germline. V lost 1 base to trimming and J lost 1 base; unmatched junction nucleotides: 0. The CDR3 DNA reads TGTGCCAGCAGCTTAGGACAGGGGAGCAATCAGCCCCAGCATTTT. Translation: CASSLGQGSNQPQHF.

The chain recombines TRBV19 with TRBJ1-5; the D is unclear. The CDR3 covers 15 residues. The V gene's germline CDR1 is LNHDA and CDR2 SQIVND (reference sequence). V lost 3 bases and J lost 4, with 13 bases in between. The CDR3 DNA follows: TGTGCCAGTAGTATGGAGGGTTCGGTGAATCAGCCCCAGCATTTT. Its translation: CASSMEGSVNQPQHF.

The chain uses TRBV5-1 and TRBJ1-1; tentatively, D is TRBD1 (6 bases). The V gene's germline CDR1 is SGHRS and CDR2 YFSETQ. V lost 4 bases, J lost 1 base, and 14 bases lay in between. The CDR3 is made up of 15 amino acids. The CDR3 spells CASSPLGGWNTEAFF. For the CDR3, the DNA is TGCGCCAGCAGCCCCCTAGGGGGATGGAACACTGAAGCTTTCTTT.

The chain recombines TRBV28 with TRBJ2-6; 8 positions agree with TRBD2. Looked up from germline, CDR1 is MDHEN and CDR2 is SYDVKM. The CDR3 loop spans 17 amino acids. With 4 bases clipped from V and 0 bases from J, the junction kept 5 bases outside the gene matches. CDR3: CASSYGGATSGANVLTF. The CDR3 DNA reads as TGTGCCAGCAGTTACGGGGGGGCGACCTCTGGGGCCAACGTCCTGACTTTC.

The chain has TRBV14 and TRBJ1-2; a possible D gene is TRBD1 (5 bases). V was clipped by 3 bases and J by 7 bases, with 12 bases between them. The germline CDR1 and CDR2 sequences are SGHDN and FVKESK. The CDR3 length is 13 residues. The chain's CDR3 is CASSHWQGSGYTF. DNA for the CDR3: TGTGCCAGCAGCCACTGGCAGGGCTCTGGCTACACCTTC.